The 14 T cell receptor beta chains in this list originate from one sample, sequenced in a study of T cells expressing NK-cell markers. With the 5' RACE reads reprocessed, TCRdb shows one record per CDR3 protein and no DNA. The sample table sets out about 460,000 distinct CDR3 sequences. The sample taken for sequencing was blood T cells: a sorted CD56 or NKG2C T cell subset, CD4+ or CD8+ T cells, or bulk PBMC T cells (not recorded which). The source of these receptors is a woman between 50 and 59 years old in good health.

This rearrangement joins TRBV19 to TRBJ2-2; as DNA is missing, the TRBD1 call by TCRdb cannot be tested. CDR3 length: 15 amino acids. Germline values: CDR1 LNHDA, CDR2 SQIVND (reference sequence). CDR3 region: CASSLGQGITGELFF.

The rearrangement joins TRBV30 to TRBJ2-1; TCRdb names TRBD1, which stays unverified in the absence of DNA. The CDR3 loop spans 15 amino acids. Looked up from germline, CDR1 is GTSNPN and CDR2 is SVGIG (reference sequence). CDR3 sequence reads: CAWCPLRGFYNEQFF.

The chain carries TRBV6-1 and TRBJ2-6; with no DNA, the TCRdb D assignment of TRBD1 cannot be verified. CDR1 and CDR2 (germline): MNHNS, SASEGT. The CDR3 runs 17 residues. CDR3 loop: CASSERGMGSGANVLTF.

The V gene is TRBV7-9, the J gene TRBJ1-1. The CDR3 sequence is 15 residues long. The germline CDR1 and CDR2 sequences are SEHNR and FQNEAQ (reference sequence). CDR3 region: CASSLFEAKNTEAFF. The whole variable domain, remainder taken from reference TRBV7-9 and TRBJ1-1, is DTGVSQNPRHKITKRGQNVTFRCDPISEHNRLYWYRQTLGQGPEFLTYFQNEAQLEKSRLLSDRFSAERPKGSFSTLEIQRTEQGDSAMYLCASSLFEAKNTEAFFGQGTRLTVV.

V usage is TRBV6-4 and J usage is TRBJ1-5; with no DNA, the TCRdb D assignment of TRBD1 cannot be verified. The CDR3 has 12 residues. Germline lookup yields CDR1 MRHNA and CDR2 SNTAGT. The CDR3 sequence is CASSERPRAQHF.

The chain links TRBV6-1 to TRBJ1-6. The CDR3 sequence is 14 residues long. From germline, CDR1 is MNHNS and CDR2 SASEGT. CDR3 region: CASIDSTNNSPLHF.

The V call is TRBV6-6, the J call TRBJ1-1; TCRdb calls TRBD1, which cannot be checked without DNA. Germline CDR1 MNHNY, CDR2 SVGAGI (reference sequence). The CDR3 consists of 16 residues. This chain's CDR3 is CASSYSQGFPGTEAFF.

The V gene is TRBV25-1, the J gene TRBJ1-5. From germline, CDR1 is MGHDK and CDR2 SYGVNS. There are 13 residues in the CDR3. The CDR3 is CASNQDSNQPQHF. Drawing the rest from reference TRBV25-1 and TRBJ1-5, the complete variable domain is EADIYQTPRYLVIGTGKKITLECSQTMGHDKMYWYQQDPGMELHLIHYSYGVNSTEKGDLSSESTVSRIRTEHFPLTLESARPSHTSQYLCASNQDSNQPQHFGDGTRLSIL.

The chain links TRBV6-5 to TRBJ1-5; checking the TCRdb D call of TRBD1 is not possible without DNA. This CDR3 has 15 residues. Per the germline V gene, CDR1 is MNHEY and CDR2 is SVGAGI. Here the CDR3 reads CASSQDRERNQPQHF.

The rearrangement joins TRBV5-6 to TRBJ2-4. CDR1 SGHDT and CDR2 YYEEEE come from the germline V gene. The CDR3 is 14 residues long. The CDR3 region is CASSPTHGDNIQYF.

CDR3: CASSKDVQVADTQYF. This chain joins TRBV7-6 and TRBJ2-3; TCRdb designates TRBD1, a call that cannot be tested without DNA. CDR1 is SGHVS, CDR2 FNYEAQ, per germline. The CDR3 has 15 amino acids.

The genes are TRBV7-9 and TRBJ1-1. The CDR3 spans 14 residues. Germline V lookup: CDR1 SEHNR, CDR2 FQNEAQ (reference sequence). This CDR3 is CASRQKSMNTEAFF. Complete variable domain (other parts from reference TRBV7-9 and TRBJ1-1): DTGVSQNPRHKITKRGQNVTFRCDPISEHNRLYWYRQTLGQGPEFLTYFQNEAQLEKSRLLSDRFSAERPKGSFSTLEIQRTEQGDSAMYLCASRQKSMNTEAFFGQGTRLTVV.

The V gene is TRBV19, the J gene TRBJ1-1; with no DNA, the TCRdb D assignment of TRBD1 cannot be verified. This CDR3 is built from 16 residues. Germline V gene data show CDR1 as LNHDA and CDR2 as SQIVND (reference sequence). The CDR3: CASTQRPVGGSTEAFF.

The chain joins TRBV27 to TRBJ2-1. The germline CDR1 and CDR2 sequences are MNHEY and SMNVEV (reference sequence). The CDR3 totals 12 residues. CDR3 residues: CASSRSRNEQFF.